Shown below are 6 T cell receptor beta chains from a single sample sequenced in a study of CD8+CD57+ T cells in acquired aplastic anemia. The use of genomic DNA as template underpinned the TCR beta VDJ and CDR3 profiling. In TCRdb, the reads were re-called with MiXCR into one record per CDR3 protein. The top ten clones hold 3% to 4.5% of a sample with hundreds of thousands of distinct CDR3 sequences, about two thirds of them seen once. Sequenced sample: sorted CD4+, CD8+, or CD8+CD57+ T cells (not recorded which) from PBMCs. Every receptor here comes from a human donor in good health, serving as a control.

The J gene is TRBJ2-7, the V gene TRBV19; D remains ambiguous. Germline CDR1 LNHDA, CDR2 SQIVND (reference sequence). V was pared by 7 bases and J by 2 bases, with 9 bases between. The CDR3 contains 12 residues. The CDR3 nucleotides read TGTGCCAGTAAGGGCACGACCTACGAGCAGTACTTC. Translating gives CASKGTTYEQYF.

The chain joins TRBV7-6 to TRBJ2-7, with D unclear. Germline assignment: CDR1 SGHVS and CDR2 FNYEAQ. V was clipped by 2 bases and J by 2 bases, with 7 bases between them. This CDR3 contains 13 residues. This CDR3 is CASSLSATYEQYF. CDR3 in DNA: TGTGCCAGCAGCTTAAGCGCAACCTACGAGCAGTACTTC. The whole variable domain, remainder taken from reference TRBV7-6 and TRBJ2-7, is GAGVSQSPRYKVTKRGQDVALRCDPISGHVSLYWYRQALGQGPEFLTYFNYEAQQDKSGLPNDRFSAERPEGSISTLTIQRTEQRDSAMYRCASSLSATYEQYFGPGTRLTVT.

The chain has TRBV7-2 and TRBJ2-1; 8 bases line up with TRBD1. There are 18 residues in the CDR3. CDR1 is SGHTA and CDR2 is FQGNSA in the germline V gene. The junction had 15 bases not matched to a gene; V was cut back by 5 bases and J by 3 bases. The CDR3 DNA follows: TGTGCCAGCAGCAAGGGAGACAGGGGAGCCTATGGCTACAATGAGCAGTTCTTC. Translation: CASSKGDRGAYGYNEQFF. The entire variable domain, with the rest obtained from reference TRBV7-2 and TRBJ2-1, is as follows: GAGVSQSPSNKVTEKGKDVELRCDPISGHTALYWYRQSLGQGLEFLIYFQGNSAPDKSGLPSDRFSAERTGGSVSTLTIQRTQQEDSAVYLCASSKGDRGAYGYNEQFFGPGTRLTVL.

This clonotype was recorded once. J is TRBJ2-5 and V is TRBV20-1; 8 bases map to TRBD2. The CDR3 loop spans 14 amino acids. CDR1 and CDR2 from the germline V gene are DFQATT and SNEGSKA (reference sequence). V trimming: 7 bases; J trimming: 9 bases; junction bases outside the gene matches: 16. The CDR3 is CSVISGVGYEAQYF. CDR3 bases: TGCAGTGTCATTAGCGGGGTAGGCTACGAGGCCCAGTACTTC.

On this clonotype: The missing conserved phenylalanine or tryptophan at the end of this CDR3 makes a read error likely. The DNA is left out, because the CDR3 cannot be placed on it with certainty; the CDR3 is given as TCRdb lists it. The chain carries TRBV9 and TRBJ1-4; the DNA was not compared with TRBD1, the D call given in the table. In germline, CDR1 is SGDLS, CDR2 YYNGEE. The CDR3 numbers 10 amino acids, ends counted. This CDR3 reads CASSVGPSLL.

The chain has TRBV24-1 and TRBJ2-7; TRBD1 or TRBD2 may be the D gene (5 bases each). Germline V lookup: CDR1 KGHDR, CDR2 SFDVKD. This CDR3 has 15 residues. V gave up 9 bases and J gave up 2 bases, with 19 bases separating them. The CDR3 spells CATWDRAGTAYEQYF. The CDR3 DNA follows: TGTGCCACCTGGGATCGGGCAGGGACGGCCTACGAGCAGTACTTC.